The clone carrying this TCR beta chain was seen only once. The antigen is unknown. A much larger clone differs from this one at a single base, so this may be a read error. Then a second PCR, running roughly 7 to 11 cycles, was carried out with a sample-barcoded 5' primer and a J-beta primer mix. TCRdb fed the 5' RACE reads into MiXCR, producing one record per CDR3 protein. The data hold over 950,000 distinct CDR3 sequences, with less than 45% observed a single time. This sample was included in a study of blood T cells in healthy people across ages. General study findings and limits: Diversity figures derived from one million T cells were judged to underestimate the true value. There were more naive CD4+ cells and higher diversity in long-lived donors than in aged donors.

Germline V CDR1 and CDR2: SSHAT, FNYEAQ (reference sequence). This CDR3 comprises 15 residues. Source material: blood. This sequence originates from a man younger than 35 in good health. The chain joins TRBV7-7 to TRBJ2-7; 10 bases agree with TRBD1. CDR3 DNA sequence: TGTGCTTGCAGCTTACAACCGGGACAGGGGTACGAGCAGTACTTC. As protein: CACSLQPGQGYEQYF. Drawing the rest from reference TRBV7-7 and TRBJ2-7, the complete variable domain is GAGVSQSPRYKVTKRGQDVTLRCDPISSHATLYWYQQALGQGPEFLTYFNYEAQPDKSGLPSDRFSAERPEGSISTLTIQRTEQRDSAMYRCACSLQPGQGYEQYFGPGTRLTVT.